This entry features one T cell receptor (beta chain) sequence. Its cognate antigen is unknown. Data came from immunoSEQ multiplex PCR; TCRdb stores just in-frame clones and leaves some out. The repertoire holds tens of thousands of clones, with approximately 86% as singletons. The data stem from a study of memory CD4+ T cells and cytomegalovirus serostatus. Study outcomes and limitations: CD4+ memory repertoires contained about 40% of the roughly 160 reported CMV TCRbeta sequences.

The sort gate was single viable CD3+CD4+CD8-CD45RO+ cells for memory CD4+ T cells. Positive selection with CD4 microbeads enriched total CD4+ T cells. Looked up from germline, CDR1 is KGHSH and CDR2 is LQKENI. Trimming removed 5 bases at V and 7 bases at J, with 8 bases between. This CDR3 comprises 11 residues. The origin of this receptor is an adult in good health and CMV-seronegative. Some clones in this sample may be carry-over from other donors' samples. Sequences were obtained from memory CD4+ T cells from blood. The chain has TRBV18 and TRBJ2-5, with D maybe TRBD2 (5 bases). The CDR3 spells CASSFEGTQYF. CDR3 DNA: TGTGCCAGCTCATTTGAGGGGACCCAGTACTTC. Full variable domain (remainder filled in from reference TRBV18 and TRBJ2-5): NAGVMQNPRHLVRRRGQEARLRCSPMKGHSHVYWYRQLPEEGLKFMVYLQKENIIDESGMPKERFSAEFPKEGPSILRIQQVVRGDSAAYFCASSFEGTQYFGPGTRLLVL.